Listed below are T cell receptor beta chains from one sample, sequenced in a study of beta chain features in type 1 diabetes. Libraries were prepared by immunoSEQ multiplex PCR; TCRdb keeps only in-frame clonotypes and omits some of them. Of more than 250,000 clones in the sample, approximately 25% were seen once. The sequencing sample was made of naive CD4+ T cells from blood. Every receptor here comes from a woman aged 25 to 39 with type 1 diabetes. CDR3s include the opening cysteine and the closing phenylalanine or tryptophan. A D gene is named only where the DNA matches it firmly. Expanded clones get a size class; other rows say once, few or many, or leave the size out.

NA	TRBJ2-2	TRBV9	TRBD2	TGTGCCAGCAGCGTAGTAGCGGGAGGGCCCGGGGAGCTGTTTTTT	CASSVVAGGPGELFF
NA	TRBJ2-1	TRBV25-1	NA	TGTGCCAGCAGTGCCCCCAGGGGCTCCTACAATGAGCAGTTCTTC	CASSAPRGSYNEQFF
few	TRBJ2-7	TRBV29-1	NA	TGCAGCACTCGGTCACAGGGTACCCCCGAGCAGTACTTC	CSTRSQGTPEQYF
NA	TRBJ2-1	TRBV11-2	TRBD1	TGTGCCAGCAGCCCCTTGGGGACAGGGTCCCACAATGAGCAGTTCTTC	CASSPLGTGSHNEQFF
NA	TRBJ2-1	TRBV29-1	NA	TGCAGCGCCTTATATGCGGGATCGGGCAATGAGCAGTTCTTC	CSALYAGSGNEQFF
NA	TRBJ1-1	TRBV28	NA	TGTGCCAGCGGCCGACTTAACACTGAAGCTTTCTTT	CASGRLNTEAFF
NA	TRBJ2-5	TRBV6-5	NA	TGTGCCAGCGGTGAGGAGACCCAGTACTTC	CASGEETQYF
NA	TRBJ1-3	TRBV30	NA	TGTGCCTGGAGTGTAGGGGCTATGAACTCTGGAAACACCATATATTTT	CAWSVGAMNSGNTIYF
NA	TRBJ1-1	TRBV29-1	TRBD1	TGCAGCGTTGGACAGGGTAACACTGAAGCTTTCTTT	CSVGQGNTEAFF
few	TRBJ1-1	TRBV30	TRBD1	TGTGCCTGGAGTCGGGCAGGGGGCGAAGCTTTCTTT	CAWSRAGGEAFF
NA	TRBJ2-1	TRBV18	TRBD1	TGTGCCAGCTCACCACAGGGGGCGTCCTACAATGAGCAGTTCTTC	CASSPQGASYNEQFF
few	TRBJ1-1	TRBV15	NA	TGTGCCACCAGCAGAGATCGTACCAGGGTCACTGAAGCTTTCTTT	CATSRDRTRVTEAFF
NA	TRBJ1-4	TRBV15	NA	TGTGCCACCAGCAGAGAACAGGGAGGGGAAAAACTGTTTTTT	CATSREQGGEKLFF
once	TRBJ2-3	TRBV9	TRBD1	TGTGCCAGCAGCTCTCGACAGGGAGAGGTCACAGATACGCAGTATTTT	CASSSRQGEVTDTQYF
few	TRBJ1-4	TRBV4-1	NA	TGCGCCAGCATGCTGGACAGTACAACTAATGAAAAACTGTTTTTT	CASMLDSTTNEKLFF
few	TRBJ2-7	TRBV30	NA	TGTGCCTGGAGCAGGGTCCACGAGCAGTACTTC	CAWSRVHEQYF
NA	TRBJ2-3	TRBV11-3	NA	TGTGCCAGCAGCTCTAGCGATAGCACAGATACGCAGTATTTT	CASSSSDSTDTQYF
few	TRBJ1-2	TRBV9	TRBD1	TGTGCCAGCAGACCCCCGGGACAGGAGGACTATGGCTACACCTTC	CASRPPGQEDYGYTF
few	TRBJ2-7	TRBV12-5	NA	TGTGCTAGTGGTTTGGCCGGGGCCGCGGGACAGACCTTC	CASGLAGAAGQTF
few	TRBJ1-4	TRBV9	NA	TGTGCCAGCAGCGTATCTCGACAGGAAAATGAAAAACTGTTTTTT	CASSVSRQENEKLFF
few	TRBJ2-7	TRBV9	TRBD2	TGTGCCAGCAGCACGGGACTAGCGGGAGGCGAGCAGTACTTC	CASSTGLAGGEQYF
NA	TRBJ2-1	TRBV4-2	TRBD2	TGTGCCAGCAGCCAAGATCCGGGACTATATAACAATGAGCAGTTCTTC	CASSQDPGLYNNEQFF
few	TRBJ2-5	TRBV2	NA	TGTGCCAGCAGTGAAGCGCTTCGGGGAGAAGAGACCCAGTACTTC	CASSEALRGEETQYF
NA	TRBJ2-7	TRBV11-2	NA	TGTGCCAGCAGCTTAGTCGGAGGACAGCTCTCCTACGAGCAGTACTTC	CASSLVGGQLSYEQYF
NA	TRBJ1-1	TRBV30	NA	TGTGCCTGGAGTGTTAGGGGGAATCTTGAAGCTTTCTTT	CAWSVRGNLEAFF
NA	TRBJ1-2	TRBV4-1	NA	TGCGCCAGCAGCCAAGACAGGGCCACCCTCTACACCTTC	CASSQDRATLYTF
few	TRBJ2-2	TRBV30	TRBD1	TGTGCCTGGGGGCAGGGGGCCGGGGAGCTGTTTTTT	CAWGQGAGELFF
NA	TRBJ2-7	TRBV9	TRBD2	TGTGCCAGCAGCGTAGACGGGAGGGGCGAGCAGTACTTC	CASSVDGRGEQYF
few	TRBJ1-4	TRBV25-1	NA	TGTGCCAGCAGTGCTCAGGGAAGTTTCGCAACTAATGAAAAACTGTTTTTT	CASSAQGSFATNEKLFF
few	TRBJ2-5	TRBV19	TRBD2	TGTGCCAGTATCGGGACTAGCGGGACGGGGGAGACCCAGTACTTC	CASIGTSGTGETQYF
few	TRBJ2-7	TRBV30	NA	TGTGCCTGGAATATAGGACTAACATACGAGCAGTACTTC	CAWNIGLTYEQYF